The present entry profiles one TCR beta chain with its context. Antigen: not known. The sample comes from a study of cytomegalovirus exposure and HLA in healthy donors. At the level of the study: Inside one of the first data releases sat some 85 million unique TCRs taken from HLA-typed donors.

The CDR3 runs to 14 residues. Trimming shortened V by 2 bases and J by 6 bases, and 13 bases separated the two germline ends. Looked up from germline, CDR1 is SNHLY and CDR2 is FYNNEI. The PCR used 60 Vbeta and 13 Jbeta primers. Some clones are missing from TCRdb's copy, which holds only in-frame ones; the method was immunoSEQ multiplex PCR. The sample table includes 150,000 to 200,000 clones. Study-level findings and limits: Accurate prediction of most subjects' HLA-A and HLA-B alleles from TCR beta sequences was reported. As confirmed in vitro, a few CMV-associated chains were specific for CMV antigens. The study assumed roughly uniform donor sequencing depth for presence/absence analyses.

Sequences were obtained from PBMCs. This sequence joins TRBV2 and TRBJ1-2, with a tentative D call TRBD1 (6 bases). The origin of this receptor is a woman aged 18 to 35 in good health and CMV-seropositive. CDR3 amino acids: CASSEQGLVDGYTF. CDR3 nucleotides: TGTGCCAGCAGTGAACAGGGGCTAGTGGATGGCTACACCTTC.